This T cell receptor (beta chain) was identified in a study of vaccination and CD4 T cells after COVID-19. Study summary: Sampling that followed vaccination took place a median approximately 79 days after dose two, within a range of 14 to 241. Spike peptides, overlapping and drawn from SARS-CoV-2, HCoV-NL63, HCoV-OC43 and HCoV-229E, were used to stimulate cells.

Treatment described: roughly ten-day PBMC culture with coronavirus spike peptide pools or control peptides (ViraFEST assay). Culture conditions combined a few million PBMCs per well with 9.5 to 10 IU/ml IL-2 and 8.5 to 10 ug/ml peptide pools. Oncomine TCR Beta short-read sequencing was applied to DNA from cultured CD4+ T cells. TCRdb reprocessed the PCR reads via MiXCR and lists one record per CDR3 protein. Of under 20,000 distinct CDR3 sequences listed, roughly 50% are singletons. Comments on this clonotype: Its specificity is unknown.

CDR1 is DFQATT and CDR2 is SNEGSKA in the germline V gene (reference sequence). The CDR3 contains 16 residues. Trimming shortened V by 5 bases and J by 0 bases, and 17 bases separated the two germline ends. This sequence joins TRBV20-1 and TRBJ2-1; the D is unclear. The sequence was collected from a human donor who had recovered from COVID-19. The sample comprised CD4+ T cells from blood, cultured in vitro. In DNA form, the CDR3 reads TGCAGTGCTGAGACACCTCTATCATACTCCTACAATGAGCAGTTCTTC. Protein: CSAETPLSYSYNEQFF.